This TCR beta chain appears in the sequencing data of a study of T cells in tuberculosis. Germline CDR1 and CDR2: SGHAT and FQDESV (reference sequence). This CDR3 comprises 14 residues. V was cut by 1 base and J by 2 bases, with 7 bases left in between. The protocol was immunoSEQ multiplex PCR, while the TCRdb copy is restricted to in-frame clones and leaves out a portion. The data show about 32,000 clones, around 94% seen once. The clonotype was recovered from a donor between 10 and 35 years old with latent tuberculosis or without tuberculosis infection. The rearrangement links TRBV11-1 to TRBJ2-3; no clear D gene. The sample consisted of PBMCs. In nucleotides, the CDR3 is TGTGCCAGCAGCTTAGTAGAGTACACAGATACGCAGTATTTT. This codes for CASSLVEYTDTQYF.